Below, one T cell receptor (beta chain) is given with its context. Clones were read by immunoSEQ multiplex PCR, and TCRdb kept only the in-frame ones, dropping some. Of 75,000 to 90,000 clones in the sample, about 80% were seen once. This entry belongs to a study of blood T cell repertoires in COVID-19. This CDR3 contains 13 residues. Trimming left V 4 bases short and J 3 bases short, with 10 bases between. Germline CDR1 is SGHAT and CDR2 is FQDESV (reference sequence). The sequence derives from a middle-aged woman with active or convalescent COVID-19. Material for sequencing was peripheral blood. V and J are TRBV11-1 and TRBJ2-7; weak D call: TRBD1 (6 bases). CDR3 residues: CASSYRDNYEQYF. For the CDR3, the DNA is TGTGCCAGCAGCTACCGGGACAACTACGAGCAGTACTTC.